Listed below are T cell receptor beta chains from one sample, sequenced in a study of cytomegalovirus exposure and HLA in healthy donors. Here immunoSEQ multiplex PCR was the method, and the copy in TCRdb shows in-frame clones only, minus some. The sample lists around 160,000 clones, around 85% occurring once. The sample comprised PBMCs. The receptors were gathered from a human donor in good health. CDR3s include the opening cysteine and the closing phenylalanine or tryptophan. The order of the fields is CDR3 protein, V gene, J gene, CDR3 length.

CDR3aa: CASSPGGADTGELFF
v_gene: TRBV5-1
j_gene: TRBJ2-2
len: 15

CDR3aa: CATRRGSGANVLTF
v_gene: TRBV6-1
j_gene: TRBJ2-6
len: 14

CDR3aa: CASSLGTGRYEQYF
v_gene: TRBV5-6
j_gene: TRBJ2-7
len: 14

CDR3aa: CASSRGTQNSPLHF
v_gene: TRBV7-6
j_gene: TRBJ1-6
len: 14

CDR3aa: CATSRAGFGYTF
v_gene: TRBV15
j_gene: TRBJ1-2
len: 12

CDR3aa: CASSDPQGSLYEQYF
v_gene: TRBV10-2
j_gene: TRBJ2-7
len: 15

CDR3aa: CASSLTWDREFYEQYF
v_gene: TRBV7-2
j_gene: TRBJ2-7
len: 16

CDR3aa: CASSLASAVYGYTF
v_gene: TRBV5-1
j_gene: TRBJ1-2
len: 14

CDR3aa: CASSQGQGFYGYTF
v_gene: TRBV4-3
j_gene: TRBJ1-2
len: 14

CDR3aa: CAITGTRDTGELFF
v_gene: TRBV6-1
j_gene: TRBJ2-2
len: 14

CDR3aa: CASSAQGGTFYEQYF
v_gene: TRBV2
j_gene: TRBJ2-7
len: 15

CDR3aa: CASRPGQAHSNQPQHF
v_gene: TRBV21-1
j_gene: TRBJ1-5
len: 16

CDR3aa: CASSLGQGKGSPLHF
v_gene: TRBV27
j_gene: TRBJ1-6
len: 15

CDR3aa: CASSLFLPLNEQFF
v_gene: TRBV6-5
j_gene: TRBJ2-1
len: 14

CDR3aa: CASSPELREQYF
v_gene: TRBV6-6
j_gene: TRBJ2-7
len: 12

CDR3aa: CASSPTGITYEQYF
v_gene: TRBV19
j_gene: TRBJ2-7
len: 14

CDR3aa: CASSPGHHF
v_gene: TRBV9
j_gene: TRBJ1-2
len: 9

CDR3aa: CAITTKRASYNEQFF
v_gene: TRBV10-3
j_gene: TRBJ2-1
len: 15

CDR3aa: CASSLSGSYNSPLHF
v_gene: TRBV27
j_gene: TRBJ1-6
len: 15

CDR3aa: CASSIAMAGGPAYEQYF
v_gene: TRBV19
j_gene: TRBJ2-7
len: 17

CDR3aa: CATSRGVSDGETQYF
v_gene: TRBV15
j_gene: TRBJ2-5
len: 15

CDR3aa: CSSSLVGGGKGGTDTQYF
v_gene: TRBV7-9
j_gene: TRBJ2-3
len: 18

CDR3aa: CASRESGNTGELFF
v_gene: TRBV6-1
j_gene: TRBJ2-2
len: 14

CDR3aa: CASSLLGGLSFHEQYF
v_gene: TRBV7-2
j_gene: TRBJ2-7
len: 16

CDR3aa: CAISDPGTSGNQETQYF
v_gene: TRBV10-3
j_gene: TRBJ2-5
len: 17

CDR3aa: CASRGAMLGSEKLFF
v_gene: TRBV6-5
j_gene: TRBJ1-4
len: 15

CDR3aa: CASRLSQGSGNTIYF
v_gene: TRBV6-5
j_gene: TRBJ1-3
len: 15

CDR3aa: CASSLDTTYTGELFF
v_gene: TRBV5-4
j_gene: TRBJ2-2
len: 15